This T cell receptor (beta chain) appears in the sequencing data of a study of Ad26.COV2.S vaccination and SARS-CoV-2 variants. This clone showed up just once. TCRdb keeps only in-frame clones here, not all; method: immunoSEQ multiplex PCR. The sample lists fewer than 800,000 clones; 89% were seen once. Treatment indicated: 19 received Ad26.COV2.S at low or high dose, single or two shots; roughly 5 received placebo; per-sample allocation not given. Sampling was performed 63 days after the first vaccine or placebo injection. V was cut by 1 base and J by 4 bases, with 4 bases left in between. The CDR3 runs to 12 residues. Per the germline V gene, CDR1 is SNHLY and CDR2 is FYNNEI.

The origin of this receptor is a person aged 18-60 years who received the Ad26.COV2.S COVID-19 vaccine or a placebo. This chain connects TRBV2 to TRBJ2-5; D gene uncertain. Specimen: peripheral blood, collected in a trial of Ad26.COV2.S vaccine versus placebo. The CDR3 region has the DNA TGTGCCAGCAGTGAAGATCTAGAGACCCAGTACTTC. The encoded protein is CASSEDLETQYF.